What follows are 8 T cell receptor beta chains derived from one specimen sequenced in a study of blood T cell repertoires in COVID-19. Libraries were prepared by immunoSEQ multiplex PCR; TCRdb keeps only in-frame clonotypes and omits some of them. The profile shows 300,000 to 400,000 clones, around nine tenths of them singletons. What was sequenced was PBMCs or T cells enriched from blood (not recorded which). The receptors derive from a woman in her 30s with acute COVID-19.

The rearrangement joins TRBV7-3 to TRBJ2-2; 8 bases match TRBD1. The CDR3 is made up of 18 amino acids. Germline CDR1 reads SGHTA; CDR2 reads FQGTGA. Trimming removed 1 base from V and 5 bases from J; junction bases left unmatched: 12. The CDR3 protein is CASSLRGRTGGETGELFF. The CDR3 DNA reads TGTGCCAGCAGCTTAAGAGGCCGTACAGGGGGAGAGACCGGGGAGCTGTTTTTT.

The CDR3 loop is CASSEADTLYYPDHNEQFF. CDR3 nucleotide sequence: TGTGCCAGCAGTGAAGCGGACACATTATATTACCCCGACCACAATGAGCAGTTCTTC. The chain combines TRBV2 with TRBJ2-1; tentative D call: TRBD1 (5 bases). The CDR3 length is 19 residues. V was cut by 0 bases and J by 5 bases, with 23 bases left in between. Germline V gene data show CDR1 as SNHLY and CDR2 as FYNNEI.

The chain couples TRBV5-1 to TRBJ1-3; no firm D call. CDR1 is SGHRS, CDR2 YFSETQ, per germline. Trimming removed 1 base from V and 0 bases from J, with 5 bases in between. The CDR3 extends over 14 amino acids. The CDR3 loop is CASSLIGSGNTIYF. The CDR3 DNA follows: TGCGCCAGCAGCTTGATCGGCTCTGGAAACACCATATATTTT.

The chain is built from TRBV15 and TRBJ1-3, with a weak D call TRBD1 (6 bases). Germline loops: CDR1 LNHNV, CDR2 YYDKDF (reference sequence). With 1 base removed from V and 2 bases from J, the gap between germline ends came to 18 bases. The CDR3 length is 18 residues. This CDR3 is CATSRGSSQGKAGNTIYF. CDR3 coding DNA: TGTGCCACCAGCAGAGGGTCGAGCCAGGGGAAGGCTGGAAACACCATATATTTT.

This clone was recorded once. This chain links TRBV5-1 with TRBJ1-2, with D possibly TRBD1 on 5 matching bases. Germline CDR1 reads SGHRS; CDR2 reads YFSETQ. The CDR3 length is 12 residues. Trimming took 1 base from V and 7 from J, leaving 8 bases between them. For the CDR3, the DNA is TGCGCCAGCAGCTTGAAGGGGTCTGGCTACACCTTC. Its translation is CASSLKGSGYTF.

The chain combines TRBV10-3 with TRBJ1-1; weak D call: TRBD1 (5 bases). The CDR3 consists of 16 residues. Germline loops: CDR1 ENHRY, CDR2 SYGVKD. The V end lost 6 bases, the J end lost 2 bases, and 19 bases lay between the germline ends. This chain's CDR3 is CAIRGTTGSFNTEAFF. For the CDR3, the DNA is TGTGCCATCAGAGGCACAACAGGCTCCTTTAACACTGAAGCTTTCTTT.

The chain employs TRBV6-2 or TRBV6-3 and TRBJ1-5; D gene unclear. This CDR3 has 14 amino acids. From germline, CDR1 is MNHEY and CDR2 SVGEGT. The ends were cut back, 4 bases at V and 0 bases at J, with 7 bases in the middle. CDR3 nucleotide sequence: TGTGCCAGCAGTTCCGCAGTTAGCAATCAGCCCCAGCATTTT. Protein: CASSSAVSNQPQHF.

Regarding this clone: This CDR3 is also generated by other DNA sequences in the sample. The chain has TRBV5-1 and TRBJ2-3; D remains ambiguous. Germline loops: CDR1 SGHRS, CDR2 YFSETQ. This CDR3 contains 12 residues. V lost 0 bases to trimming and J lost 6 bases, with 5 bases between them. The CDR3: CASSLAADTQYF. The CDR3 coding sequence is TGCGCCAGCAGCTTGGCAGCGGATACGCAGTATTTT. Using reference TRBV5-1 and TRBJ2-3 for the parts outside the CDR3, the full variable domain is KAGVTQTPRYLIKTRGQQVTLSCSPISGHRSVSWYQQTPGQGLQFLFEYFSETQRNKGNFPGRFSGRQFSNSRSEMNVSTLELGDSALYLCASSLAADTQYFGPGTRLTVL.